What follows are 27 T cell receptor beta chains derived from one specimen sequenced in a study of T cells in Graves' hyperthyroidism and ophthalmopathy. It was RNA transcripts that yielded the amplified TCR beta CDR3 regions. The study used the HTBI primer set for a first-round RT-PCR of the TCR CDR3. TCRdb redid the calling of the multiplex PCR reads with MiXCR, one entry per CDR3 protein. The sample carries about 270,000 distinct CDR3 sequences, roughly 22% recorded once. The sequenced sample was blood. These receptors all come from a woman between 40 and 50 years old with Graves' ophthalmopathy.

The chain's CDR3 is CASSLVPTSGGETQYF. CDR3 DNA sequence: TGTGCCAGCAGTTTAGTCCCGACTAGCGGGGGAGAGACCCAGTACTTC. The chain has TRBV12-3 or TRBV12-4 and TRBJ2-5; 12 nucleotides agree with TRBD2. The trim removed 1 base at V and 4 bases at J, leaving 4 bases unmatched. CDR3 length equals 16 residues.

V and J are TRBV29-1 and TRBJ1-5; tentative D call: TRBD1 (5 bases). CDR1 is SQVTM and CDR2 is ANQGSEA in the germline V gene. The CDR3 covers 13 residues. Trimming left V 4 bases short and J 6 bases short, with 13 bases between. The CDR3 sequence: CSVVVRVGQPQHF. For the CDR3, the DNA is TGCAGCGTTGTAGTCAGGGTGGGTCAGCCCCAGCATTTT.

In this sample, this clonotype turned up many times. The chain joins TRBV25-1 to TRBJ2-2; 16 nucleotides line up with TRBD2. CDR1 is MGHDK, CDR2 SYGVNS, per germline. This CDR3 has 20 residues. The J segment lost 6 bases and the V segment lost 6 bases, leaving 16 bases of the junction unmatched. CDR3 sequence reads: CASSPRTRGTSGRAPGELFF. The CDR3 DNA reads TGTGCCAGCAGCCCACGAACACGGGGGACTAGCGGGAGGGCCCCCGGGGAGCTGTTTTTT.

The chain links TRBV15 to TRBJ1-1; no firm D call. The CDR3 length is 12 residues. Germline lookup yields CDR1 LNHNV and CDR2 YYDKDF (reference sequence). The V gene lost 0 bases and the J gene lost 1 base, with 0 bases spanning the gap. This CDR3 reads CATSRENTEAFF. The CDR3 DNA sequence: TGTGCCACCAGCAGAGAGAACACTGAAGCTTTCTTT.

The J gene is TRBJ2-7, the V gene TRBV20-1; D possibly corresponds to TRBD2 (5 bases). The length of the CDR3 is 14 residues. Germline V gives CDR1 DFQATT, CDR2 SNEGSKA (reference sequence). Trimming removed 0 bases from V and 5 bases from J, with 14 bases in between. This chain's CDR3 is CSARDRPSPHEQYF. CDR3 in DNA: TGCAGTGCTAGAGATCGCCCTAGCCCCCACGAGCAGTACTTC.

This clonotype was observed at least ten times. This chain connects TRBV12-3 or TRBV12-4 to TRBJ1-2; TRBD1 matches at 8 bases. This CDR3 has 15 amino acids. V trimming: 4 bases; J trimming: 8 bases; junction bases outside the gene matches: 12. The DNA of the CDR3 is TGTGCCAGCAGTTCCCCGGACAGGGCTGGAGGAGGCTACACCTTC. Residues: CASSSPDRAGGGYTF.

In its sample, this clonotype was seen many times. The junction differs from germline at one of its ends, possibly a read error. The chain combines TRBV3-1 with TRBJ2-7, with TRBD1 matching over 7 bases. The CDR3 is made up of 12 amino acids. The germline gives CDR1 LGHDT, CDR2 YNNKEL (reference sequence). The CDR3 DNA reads TGTGCCAGCAGCCAAGATTCTGGGACAGACTCCTTC. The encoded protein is CASSQDSGTDSF.

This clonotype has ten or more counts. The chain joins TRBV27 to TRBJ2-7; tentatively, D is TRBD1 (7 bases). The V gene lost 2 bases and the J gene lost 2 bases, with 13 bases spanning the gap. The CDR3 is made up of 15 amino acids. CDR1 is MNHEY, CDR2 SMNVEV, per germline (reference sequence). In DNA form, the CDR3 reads TGTGCCAGCAGTTTAGGAGGGGACAGCCCCTACGAGCAGTACTTC. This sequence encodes CASSLGGDSPYEQYF.

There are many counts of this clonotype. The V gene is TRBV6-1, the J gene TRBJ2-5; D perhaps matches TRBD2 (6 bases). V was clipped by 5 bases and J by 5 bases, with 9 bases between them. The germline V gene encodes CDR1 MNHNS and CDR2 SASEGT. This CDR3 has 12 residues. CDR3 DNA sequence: TGTGCCAGCAGTCTAGCGTCGGAGACCCAGTACTTC. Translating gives CASSLASETQYF.

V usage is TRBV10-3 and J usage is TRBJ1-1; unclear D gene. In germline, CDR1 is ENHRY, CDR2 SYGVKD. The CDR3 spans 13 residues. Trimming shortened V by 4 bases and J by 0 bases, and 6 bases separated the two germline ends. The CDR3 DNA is TGTGCCATCAGTGGAGGGCTGAACACTGAAGCTTTCTTT. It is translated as CAISGGLNTEAFF.

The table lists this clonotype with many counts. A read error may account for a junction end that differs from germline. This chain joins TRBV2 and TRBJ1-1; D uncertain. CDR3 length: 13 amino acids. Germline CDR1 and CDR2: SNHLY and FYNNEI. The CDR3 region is CASREGQNTEAFF. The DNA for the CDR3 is TGTGCCAGCAGGGAAGGGCAGAACACTGAAGCTTTCTTT.

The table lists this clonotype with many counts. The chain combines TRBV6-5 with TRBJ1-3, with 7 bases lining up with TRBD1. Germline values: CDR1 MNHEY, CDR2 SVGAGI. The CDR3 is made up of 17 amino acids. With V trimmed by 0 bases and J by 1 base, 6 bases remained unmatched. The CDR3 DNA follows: TGTGCCAGCAGTTACTCCCCCACAGGGGTTTCTGGAAACACCATATATTTT. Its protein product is CASSYSPTGVSGNTIYF.

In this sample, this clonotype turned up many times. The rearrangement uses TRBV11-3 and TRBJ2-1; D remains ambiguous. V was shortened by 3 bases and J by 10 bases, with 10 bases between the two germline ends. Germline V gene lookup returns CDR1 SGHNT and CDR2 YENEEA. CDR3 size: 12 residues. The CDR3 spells CASSFGATEQFF. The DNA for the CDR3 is TGTGCCAGCAGCTTTGGCGCGACGGAGCAGTTCTTC. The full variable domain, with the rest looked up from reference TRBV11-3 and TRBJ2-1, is EAGVVQSPRYKIIEKKQPVAFWCNPISGHNTLYWYLQNLGQGPELLIRYENEEAVDDSQLPKDRFSAERLKGVDSTLKIQPAELGDSAVYLCASSFGATEQFFGPGTRLTVL.

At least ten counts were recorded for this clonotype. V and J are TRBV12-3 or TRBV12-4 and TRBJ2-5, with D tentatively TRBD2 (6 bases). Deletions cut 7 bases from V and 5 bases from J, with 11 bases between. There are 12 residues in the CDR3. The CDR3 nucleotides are TGTGCCAGCACCCACAGCGGGGAGACCCAGTACTTC. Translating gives CASTHSGETQYF.

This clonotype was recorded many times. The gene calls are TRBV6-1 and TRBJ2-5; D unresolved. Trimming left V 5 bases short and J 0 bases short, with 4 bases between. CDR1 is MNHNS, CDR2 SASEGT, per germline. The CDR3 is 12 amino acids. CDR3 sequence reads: CASSRYQETQYF. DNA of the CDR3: TGTGCCAGCAGTCGATACCAAGAGACCCAGTACTTC.

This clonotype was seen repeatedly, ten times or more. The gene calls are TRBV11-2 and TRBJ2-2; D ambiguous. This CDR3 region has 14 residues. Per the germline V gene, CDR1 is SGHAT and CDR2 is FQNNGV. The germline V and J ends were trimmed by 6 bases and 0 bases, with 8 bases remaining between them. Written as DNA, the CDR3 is TGTGCCAGCAGGGCCGATGCGAACACCGGGGAGCTGTTTTTT. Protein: CASRADANTGELFF.

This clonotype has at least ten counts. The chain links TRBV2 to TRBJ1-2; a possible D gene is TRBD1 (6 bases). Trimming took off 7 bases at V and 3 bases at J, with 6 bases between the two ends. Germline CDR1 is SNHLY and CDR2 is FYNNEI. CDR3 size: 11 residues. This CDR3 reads CASNRDYGYTF. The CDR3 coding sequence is TGTGCCAGCAACAGGGACTATGGCTACACCTTC.

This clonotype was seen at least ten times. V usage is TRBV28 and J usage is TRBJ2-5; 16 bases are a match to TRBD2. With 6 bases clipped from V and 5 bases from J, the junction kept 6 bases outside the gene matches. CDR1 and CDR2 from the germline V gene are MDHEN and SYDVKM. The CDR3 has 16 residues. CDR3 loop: CASSRGTSGREETQYF. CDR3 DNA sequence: TGTGCCAGCAGCCGCGGGACTAGCGGGAGGGAGGAGACCCAGTACTTC.

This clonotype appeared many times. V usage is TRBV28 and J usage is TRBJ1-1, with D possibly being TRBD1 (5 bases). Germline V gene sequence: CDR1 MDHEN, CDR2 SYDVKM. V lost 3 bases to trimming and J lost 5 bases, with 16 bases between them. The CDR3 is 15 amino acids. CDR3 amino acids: CASSLFYRGRTEAFF. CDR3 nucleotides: TGTGCCAGCAGTTTGTTCTATAGGGGCAGAACTGAAGCTTTCTTT.

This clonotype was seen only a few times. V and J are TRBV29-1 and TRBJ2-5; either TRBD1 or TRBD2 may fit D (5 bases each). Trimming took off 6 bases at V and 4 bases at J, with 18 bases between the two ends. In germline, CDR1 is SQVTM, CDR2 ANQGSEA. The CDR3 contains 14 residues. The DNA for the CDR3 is TGCAGCGTGGGCTCCGCGACGGGGCGAGAGACCCAGTACTTC. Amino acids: CSVGSATGRETQYF.

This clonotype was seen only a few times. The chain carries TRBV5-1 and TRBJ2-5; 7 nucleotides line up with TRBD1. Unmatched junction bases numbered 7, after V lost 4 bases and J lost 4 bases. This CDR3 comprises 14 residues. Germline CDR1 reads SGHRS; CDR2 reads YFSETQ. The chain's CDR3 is CASSPRQGRETQYF. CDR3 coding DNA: TGCGCCAGCAGCCCGCGACAGGGTCGAGAGACCCAGTACTTC. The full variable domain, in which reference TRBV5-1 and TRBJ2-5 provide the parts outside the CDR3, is KAGVTQTPRYLIKTRGQQVTLSCSPISGHRSVSWYQQTPGQGLQFLFEYFSETQRNKGNFPGRFSGRQFSNSRSEMNVSTLELGDSALYLCASSPRQGRETQYFGPGTRLLVL.

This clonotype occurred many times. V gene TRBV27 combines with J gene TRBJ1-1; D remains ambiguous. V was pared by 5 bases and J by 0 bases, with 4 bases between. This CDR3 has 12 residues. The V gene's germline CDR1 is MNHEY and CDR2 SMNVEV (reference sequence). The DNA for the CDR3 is TGTGCCAGCAGTGATTTGAACACTGAAGCTTTCTTT. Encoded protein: CASSDLNTEAFF.

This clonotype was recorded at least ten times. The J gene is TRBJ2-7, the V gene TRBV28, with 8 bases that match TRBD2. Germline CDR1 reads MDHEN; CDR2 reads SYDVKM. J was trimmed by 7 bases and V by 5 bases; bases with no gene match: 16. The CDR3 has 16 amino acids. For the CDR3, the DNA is TGTGCCAGCAGTCCAGAGGGGAACGGGAGGGCCTTTGAGCAGTACTTC. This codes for CASSPEGNGRAFEQYF. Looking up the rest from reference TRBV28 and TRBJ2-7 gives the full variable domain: DVKVTQSSRYLVKRTGEKVFLECVQDMDHENMFWYRQDPGLGLRLIYFSYDVKMKEKGDIPEGYSVSREKKERFSLILESASTNQTSMYLCASSPEGNGRAFEQYFGPGTRLTVT.

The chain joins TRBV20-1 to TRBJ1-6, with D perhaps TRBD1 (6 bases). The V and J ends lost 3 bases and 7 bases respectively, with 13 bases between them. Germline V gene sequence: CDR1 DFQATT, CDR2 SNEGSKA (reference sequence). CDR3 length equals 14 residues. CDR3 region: CSASPGAPNSPLHF. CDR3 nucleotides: TGCAGTGCTAGTCCGGGGGCGCCAAATTCACCCCTCCACTTT.

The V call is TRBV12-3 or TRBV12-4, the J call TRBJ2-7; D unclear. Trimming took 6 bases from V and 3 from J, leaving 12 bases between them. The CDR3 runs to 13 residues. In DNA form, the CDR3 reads TGTGCCAGCAGCTTGAGGAGATACTACGAGCAGTACTTC. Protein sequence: CASSLRRYYEQYF.

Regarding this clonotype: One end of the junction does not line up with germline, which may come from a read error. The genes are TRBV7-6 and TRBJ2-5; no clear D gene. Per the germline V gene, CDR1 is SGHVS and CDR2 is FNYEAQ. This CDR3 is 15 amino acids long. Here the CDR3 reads CASSQDKLPQETQYF. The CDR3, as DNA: TGCGCCAGCAGCCAAGATAAGCTGCCCCAAGAGACCCAGTACTTC.

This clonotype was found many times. CDR3 DNA: TGTGCCAGCAGTGCACTTTCGACCGCGTTTAATTCACCCCTCCACTTT. Encoded protein: CASSALSTAFNSPLHF. This chain joins TRBV28 and TRBJ1-6; no clear D gene. There are 16 residues in the CDR3. CDR1 MDHEN and CDR2 SYDVKM come from the germline V gene. V gave up 5 bases and J gave up 6 bases, with 17 bases separating them. Together with reference TRBV28 and TRBJ1-6, the CDR3 gives the full variable domain: DVKVTQSSRYLVKRTGEKVFLECVQDMDHENMFWYRQDPGLGLRLIYFSYDVKMKEKGDIPEGYSVSREKKERFSLILESASTNQTSMYLCASSALSTAFNSPLHFGNGTRLTVT.